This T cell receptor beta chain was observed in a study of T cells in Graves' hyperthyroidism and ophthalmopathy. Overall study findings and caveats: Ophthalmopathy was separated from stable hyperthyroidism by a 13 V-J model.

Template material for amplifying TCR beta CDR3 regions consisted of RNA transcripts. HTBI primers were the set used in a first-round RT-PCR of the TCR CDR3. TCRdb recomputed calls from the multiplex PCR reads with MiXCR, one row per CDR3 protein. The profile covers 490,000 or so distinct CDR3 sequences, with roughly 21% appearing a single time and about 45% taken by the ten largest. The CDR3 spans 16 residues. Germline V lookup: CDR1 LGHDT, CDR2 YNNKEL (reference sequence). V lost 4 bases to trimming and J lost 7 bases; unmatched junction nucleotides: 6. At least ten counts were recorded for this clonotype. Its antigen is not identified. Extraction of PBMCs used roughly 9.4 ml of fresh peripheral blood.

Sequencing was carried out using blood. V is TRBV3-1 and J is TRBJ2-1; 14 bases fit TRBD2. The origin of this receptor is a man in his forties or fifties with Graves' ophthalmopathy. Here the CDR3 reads CASSPGTSGRSNEQFF. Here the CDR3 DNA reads TGTGCCAGCAGCCCTGGGACTAGCGGGAGAAGTAATGAGCAGTTCTTC.